Each of the 19 T cell receptor beta chains below was sequenced from the same sample in a study of blood T cells in healthy people across ages. PCR was performed a second time for about 6 to 11 cycles using a sample-barcoded 5' primer and a J-beta primer mix. TCRdb itself ran the 5' RACE reads through MiXCR, one entry per CDR3 protein. The table has roughly 500,000 distinct CDR3 sequences, 24% seen once; the top ten hold around 10%. These data also featured in a second study, about T cells of mothers and their children.

The sequenced material came from blood. The receptor source for this set is a boy aged 10-17 years in good health.

This clonotype was recorded a few times. The chain carries TRBV7-8 and TRBJ2-2, with 10 bases lining up with TRBD1. With 5 bases clipped from V and 7 bases from J, the junction kept 7 bases outside the gene matches. The CDR3 contains 15 residues. Germline V gene sequence: CDR1 SGHVS, CDR2 FQNEAQ. The CDR3 protein is CASSIRDRGYGELFF. CDR3 bases: TGTGCCAGCAGCATCCGGGACAGGGGATACGGGGAGCTGTTTTTT.

This clonotype was seen more than once but under ten times. This chain connects TRBV28 to TRBJ2-7; perhaps TRBD2 as D (6 bases). CDR3 length: 15 amino acids. Germline V gives CDR1 MDHEN, CDR2 SYDVKM. Trimming left V 6 bases short and J 3 bases short, with 18 bases between. CDR3 protein: CASSEPGVIYYEQYF. The CDR3 bases are TGTGCCAGCAGCGAACCGGGGGTTATCTACTACGAGCAGTACTTC.

The chain couples TRBV6-1 to TRBJ1-3; D call uncertain. V was trimmed by 4 bases and J by 5 bases, leaving 18 bases between them. The CDR3 extends over 16 amino acids. In germline, CDR1 is MNHNS, CDR2 SASEGT. The CDR3 DNA follows: TGTGCCAGCAGTGGTACACAGCCAGGCTTTCGAAACACCATATATTTT. Amino acid sequence: CASSGTQPGFRNTIYF.

The chain employs TRBV28 and TRBJ2-7; 10 bases map to TRBD2. CDR3 length equals 15 residues. CDR1 and CDR2 (germline): MDHEN, SYDVKM. V lost 2 bases, J lost 3 bases, and 4 bases stayed unmatched. In nucleotides, the CDR3 is TGTGCCAGCAGTTTAATTCCTAGCGGGGGCTACGAGCAGTACTTC. Protein sequence: CASSLIPSGGYEQYF.

The chain employs TRBV7-9 and TRBJ2-1; 12 nucleotides agree with TRBD2. V trimming: 5 bases; J trimming: 7 bases; junction bases outside the gene matches: 6. The CDR3 extends over 15 amino acids. CDR1 and CDR2 (germline): SEHNR, FQNEAQ (reference sequence). CDR3 amino acids: CASSPSTSGGNEQFF. DNA for the CDR3: TGTGCCAGCAGCCCCTCTACTAGCGGGGGGAATGAGCAGTTCTTC. Full variable domain (rest looked up from reference TRBV7-9 and TRBJ2-1): DTGVSQNPRHKITKRGQNVTFRCDPISEHNRLYWYRQTLGQGPEFLTYFQNEAQLEKSRLLSDRFSAERPKGSFSTLEIQRTEQGDSAMYLCASSPSTSGGNEQFFGPGTRLTVL.

The chain combines TRBV4-2 with TRBJ1-5, with D uncertain. CDR1 and CDR2 from the germline V gene are LGHNA and YNFKEQ. V lost 0 bases, J lost 9 bases, and 12 bases lay in between. The CDR3 is 14 residues long. The DNA of the CDR3 is TGTGCCAGCAGCCAAGATCAGGTTGAGAGGCCCCAGCATTTT. It specifies CASSQDQVERPQHF.

This clonotype was recorded a few times. V gene TRBV14 combines with J gene TRBJ2-7, with a tentative D call TRBD1 (5 bases). CDR1 SGHDN and CDR2 FVKESK come from the germline V gene. The CDR3 runs to 15 residues. The V and J ends lost 0 bases and 7 bases respectively, with 16 bases between them. The CDR3 loop reads CASSQDLTVGREQYF. The DNA for the CDR3 is TGTGCCAGCAGCCAAGATTTGACAGTTGGTCGGGAGCAGTACTTC.

V and J are TRBV20-1 and TRBJ2-3; TRBD2 matches 12 bases. With 4 bases clipped from V and 0 bases from J, the junction kept 5 bases outside the gene matches. The CDR3 is 16 residues long. Per germline, CDR1 DFQATT and CDR2 SNEGSKA (reference sequence). This CDR3 reads CSAIRLAGASTDTQYF. The CDR3 nucleotides are TGCAGTGCTATAAGACTAGCGGGGGCTAGCACAGATACGCAGTATTTT.

The chain joins TRBV19 to TRBJ2-5, with 10 bases lining up with TRBD1. The J call may be incorrect, as the DNA end agrees better with TRBJ2-7. The CDR3 is 14 amino acids. CDR1 LNHDA and CDR2 SQIVND come from the germline V gene (reference sequence). The CDR3 DNA follows: TGTGCCAGTAGTATAGACGGGACAGGGGCCGAGCAGTACTTC. Protein: CASSIDGTGAEQYF.

This chain uses TRBV29-1 with TRBJ1-1; D call uncertain. Germline CDR1 is SQVTM and CDR2 is ANQGSEA. V lost 3 bases and J 0 bases, leaving 20 bases between the germline ends. The CDR3 has 17 residues. CDR3 DNA sequence: TGCAGCGTTGACCCTGCGCTTAGGACCTTCATGAACACTGAAGCTTTCTTT. This codes for CSVDPALRTFMNTEAFF. Variable domain in full (rest from reference TRBV29-1 and TRBJ1-1): SAVISQKPSRDICQRGTSLTIQCQVDSQVTMMFWYRQQPGQSLTLIATANQGSEATYESGFVIDKFPISRPNLTFSTLTVSNMSPEDSSIYLCSVDPALRTFMNTEAFFGQGTRLTVV.

The chain has TRBV6-6 and TRBJ2-7; D possibly corresponds to TRBD2 (6 bases). Deletions cut 6 bases from V and 6 bases from J, with 24 bases between. The CDR3 length is 16 residues. Germline assignment: CDR1 MNHNY and CDR2 SVGAGI (reference sequence). The CDR3 loop is CASSPRDPRVEGEQYF. DNA for the CDR3: TGTGCCAGCAGCCCACGAGACCCCAGGGTGGAGGGCGAGCAGTACTTC.

This chain uses TRBV9 with TRBJ2-1; 8 bases match TRBD2. Germline V gene lookup returns CDR1 SGDLS and CDR2 YYNGEE. V lost 4 bases, J lost 1 base, and 7 bases stayed unmatched. CDR3 length: 16 residues. The CDR3: CASSTASGSSYNEQFF. The CDR3 DNA reads TGTGCCAGCAGCACGGCTAGCGGGTCTTCCTACAATGAGCAGTTCTTC.

The gene calls are TRBV27 and TRBJ2-1; 7 bases agree with TRBD2. Trimming cost V 5 bases and J 2 bases; bases outside gene matches: 6. Germline CDR1 and CDR2: MNHEY and SMNVEV (reference sequence). This CDR3 region has 15 residues. CDR3: CASSPQAGTYNEQFF. CDR3 DNA sequence: TGTGCCAGCAGTCCCCAAGCGGGGACCTACAATGAGCAGTTCTTC.

There are many counts of this clonotype. The rearrangement links TRBV5-6 to TRBJ2-5; D remains unclear. From germline, CDR1 is SGHDT and CDR2 YYEEEE. Trimming took 0 bases from V and 5 from J, leaving 11 bases between them. The length of the CDR3 is 14 residues. The CDR3 here is CASSLVTGRETQYF. The CDR3 bases are TGTGCCAGCAGCTTGGTGACGGGCCGGGAGACCCAGTACTTC.

V usage is TRBV7-9 and J usage is TRBJ2-3, with 9 bases aligning to TRBD1. Germline V gene data show CDR1 as SEHNR and CDR2 as FQNEAQ (reference sequence). V trimming: 5 bases; J trimming: 3 bases; junction bases outside the gene matches: 6. This CDR3 contains 15 residues. In nucleotides, the CDR3 is TGTGCCAGCAGCCAGACAGGGGGAGAGACAGATACGCAGTATTTT. Residues: CASSQTGGETDTQYF. Combining the CDR3 with reference TRBV7-9 and TRBJ2-3 gives the whole variable domain DTGVSQNPRHKITKRGQNVTFRCDPISEHNRLYWYRQTLGQGPEFLTYFQNEAQLEKSRLLSDRFSAERPKGSFSTLEIQRTEQGDSAMYLCASSQTGGETDTQYFGPGTRLTVL.

The chain has TRBV28 and TRBJ1-2; 9 nucleotides agree with TRBD1. With 6 bases clipped from V and 2 bases from J, the junction kept 7 bases outside the gene matches. The V gene's germline CDR1 is MDHEN and CDR2 SYDVKM. This CDR3 contains 15 residues. The CDR3 coding sequence is TGTGCCAGCAGCCCTACAGGGGGCGTCAACTATGGCTACACCTTC. Its translation is CASSPTGGVNYGYTF.

Only a few counts were recorded for this clonotype. J is TRBJ2-2 and V is TRBV5-4; D is unclear. CDR3 length: 16 residues. The V and J ends lost 2 bases and 0 bases respectively, with 11 bases between them. The germline CDR1 and CDR2 sequences are SGHNT and YYREEE (reference sequence). The CDR3: CASSFYLGSNTGELFF. The CDR3 DNA sequence: TGTGCCAGCAGCTTCTACCTCGGGTCGAACACCGGGGAGCTGTTTTTT. Supplemented by reference TRBV5-4 and TRBJ2-2, the full variable domain reads ETGVTQSPTHLIKTRGQQVTLRCSSQSGHNTVSWYQQALGQGPQFIFQYYREEENGRGNFPPRFSGLQFPNYSSELNVNALELDDSALYLCASSFYLGSNTGELFFGEGSRLTVL.

This rearrangement joins TRBV19 to TRBJ1-5; 11 bases line up with TRBD1. The CDR3 consists of 15 residues. Germline values: CDR1 LNHDA, CDR2 SQIVND (reference sequence). V lost 7 bases, J lost 6 bases, and 8 bases stayed unmatched. The CDR3 DNA reads as TGTGCCAGTAATTTTCCGGGACAGGGGGTTCAGCCCCAGCATTTT. This codes for CASNFPGQGVQPQHF.

This chain links TRBV29-1 with TRBJ2-1; 9 bases line up with TRBD2. Near its end, the DNA agrees better with TRBJ2-7, so the J call may be wrong. From germline, CDR1 is SQVTM and CDR2 ANQGSEA. This CDR3 is built from 15 residues. The CDR3 reads CSVEKREARPYEQYF. Written as DNA, the CDR3 is TGCAGCGTTGAAAAGCGGGAGGCCAGGCCCTACGAGCAGTACTTC.